This entry lists 14 T cell receptor beta chains sequenced from one sample in a study of T-cell reconstitution after alpha-beta-depleted transplantation in children. As it was prepared, the TCRbeta library received unique molecular identifiers. TCRdb reanalysed the PCR reads using MiXCR and keeps one entry per CDR3 protein. The data show about 360,000 distinct CDR3 sequences, approximately 12% seen once. Sample: PBMCs, taken from the stem cell graft. All receptors derive from a human donor who donated a stem cell graft to a child with Fanconi anemia.

This clonotype was detected ten times or more. The V gene is TRBV6-6, the J gene TRBJ1-1, with D perhaps matching TRBD1 (6 bases). Between the trimmed V and J ends, which lost 4 bases and 6 bases, there was a span of 9 bases. The CDR3 totals 12 residues. The germline CDR1 and CDR2 sequences are MNHNY and SVGAGI (reference sequence). DNA for the CDR3: TGTGCCAGCAGTTCCACAGGGTCTGAAGCTTTCTTT. Residues: CASSSTGSEAFF.

This clonotype came up many times. The genes are TRBV7-2 and TRBJ2-1, with D unclear. The CDR3 covers 11 residues. Germline V gives CDR1 SGHTA, CDR2 FQGNSA. V dropped 5 bases and J dropped 8 bases, with 7 bases sitting between them. CDR3 sequence (DNA): TGTGCCAGCAGCCTTCTCGATGAGCAGTTCTTC. This codes for CASSLLDEQFF.

This clonotype was seen more than once but under ten times. CDR3 nucleotides: TGTGCCACCAGCAGAGATCAACTAGCTGCAGAGACCCAGTACTTC. This gives the protein CATSRDQLAAETQYF. The chain links TRBV15 to TRBJ2-5; D is perhaps TRBD2 (6 bases). CDR1 and CDR2 from the germline V gene are LNHNV and YYDKDF (reference sequence). V dropped 0 bases and J dropped 4 bases, with 12 bases sitting between them. The CDR3 consists of 15 residues.

There are a few counts of this clonotype. The chain couples TRBV5-1 to TRBJ1-1; D not certain. CDR1 and CDR2 (germline): SGHRS, YFSETQ. V lost 0 bases, J lost 1 base, and 10 bases lay in between. CDR3 length equals 15 residues. Here the CDR3 DNA reads TGCGCCAGCAGCTTGGAGGCAGGCCGGAACACTGAAGCTTTCTTT. Translated, it gives CASSLEAGRNTEAFF.

This clonotype was counted many times. The rearrangement links TRBV5-8 to TRBJ2-2; D is undetermined. Trimming cost V 1 base and J 4 bases, with 14 bases left between them. This CDR3 has 16 amino acids. The germline V gene encodes CDR1 SGHTS and CDR2 YDEGEE. The CDR3 spells CASSLNTAQPTGELFF. The CDR3 nucleotides are TGTGCCAGCAGCTTGAATACAGCCCAGCCCACCGGGGAGCTGTTTTTT.

This clonotype has a handful of counts. V gene TRBV5-5 combines with J gene TRBJ2-7, with 8 bases lining up with TRBD1. This CDR3 is 15 amino acids long. The junction had 13 bases not matched to a gene; V was cut back by 7 bases and J by 4 bases. The germline gives CDR1 SGHKS, CDR2 YYEKEE (reference sequence). The CDR3 DNA reads as TGTGCCAGCGGAGGGGGACAGGTTCAATTTTACGAGCAGTACGTC. It codes for CASGGGQVQFYEQYV.

As regards this clonotype: The junction and the germline gene differ at one end; a read error may be behind it. This chain links TRBV3-1 with TRBJ2-6, with D possibly being TRBD1 (5 bases). This CDR3 has 13 residues. Germline CDR1 LGHDT, CDR2 YNNKEL (reference sequence). CDR3 in DNA: TGTGCCAGCAGTTTATCTGGGGCCGACGTCCTGACTTTC. It is translated as CASSLSGADVLTF.

This clonotype has a handful of counts. The genes are TRBV28 and TRBJ2-1, with 8 bases that match TRBD1. V dropped 8 bases and J dropped 4; count of bases not matched to a gene: 13. CDR1 is MDHEN and CDR2 is SYDVKM in the germline V gene. CDR3 length: 16 amino acids. The DNA for the CDR3 is TGTGCCAGCCGAACCCCTGGACAGGGATTTTACAATGAGCAGTTCTTC. Its translation is CASRTPGQGFYNEQFF.

This clonotype was seen many times. One end of the junction fails to match germline, which may point to a read error. The chain combines TRBV12-3 or TRBV12-4 with TRBJ1-2; D may be TRBD1 (5 bases). The CDR3 covers 12 residues. The CDR3 bases are TGTGCCAGTAGTTTTGACAGCTATGGCTACACCTTC. Encoded protein: CASSFDSYGYTF.

A remark on this clonotype: The junction shows a germline mismatch at one end, possibly a read error. The chain recombines TRBV7-9 with TRBJ1-6, with D uncertain. The CDR3 runs 14 residues. Germline V gene lookup returns CDR1 SEHNR and CDR2 FQNEAQ (reference sequence). Here the CDR3 DNA reads TGTGCCAGCCAGCAGGTCGTCTCTAATTCACACCTCCACTTT. It translates to CASQQVVSNSHLHF. Using reference TRBV7-9 and TRBJ1-6 for the parts outside the CDR3, the full variable domain is DTGVSQNPRHKITKRGQNVTFRCDPISEHNRLYWYRQTLGQGPEFLTYFQNEAQLEKSRLLSDRFSAERPKGSFSTLEIQRTEQGDSAMYLCASQQVVSNSHLHFGNGTRLTVT.

In this sample, this clonotype turned up a few times. V is TRBV7-2 and J is TRBJ2-4; D assignment may be TRBD1 or TRBD2 (5 bases each). V was trimmed by 1 base and J by 5 bases, leaving 9 bases between them. Germline V lookup: CDR1 SGHTA, CDR2 FQGNSA. The CDR3 spans 14 residues. The CDR3 is CASSLVGTQNIQYF. DNA for the CDR3: TGTGCCAGCAGCTTAGTCGGGACCCAAAACATTCAGTACTTC. Full variable domain (rest looked up from reference TRBV7-2 and TRBJ2-4): GAGVSQSPSNKVTEKGKDVELRCDPISGHTALYWYRQSLGQGLEFLIYFQGNSAPDKSGLPSDRFSAERTGGSVSTLTIQRTQQEDSAVYLCASSLVGTQNIQYFGAGTRLSVL.

The chain combines TRBV20-1 with TRBJ1-5; D uncertain. The CDR3 extends over 12 amino acids. Germline lookup yields CDR1 DFQATT and CDR2 SNEGSKA (reference sequence). Trimming removed 3 bases at V and 4 bases at J, with 7 bases between. In nucleotides, the CDR3 is TGCAGTGCTAGTGTGTGGAATCAGCCCCAGCATTTT. This translates into CSASVWNQPQHF.

This clonotype has a count of ten or more. The chain joins TRBV9 to TRBJ2-1; the match to TRBD2 covers 8 bases. CDR3 length: 15 residues. In germline, CDR1 is SGDLS, CDR2 YYNGEE. Germline trimming cut 0 bases from V and 10 bases from J; bases unmatched to any gene: 9. CDR3 sequence (DNA): TGTGCCAGCAGCGTAGGGAGCGGGGGTTGGGAGGAGCAGTTCTTC. Its translation: CASSVGSGGWEEQFF.

Many counts were recorded for this clonotype. The chain links TRBV12-3 or TRBV12-4 to TRBJ1-3; D unresolved. The CDR3 is 11 residues long. V lost 5 bases and J 5 bases, leaving 4 bases between the germline ends. In nucleotides, the CDR3 is TGTGCCAGCAGTCAGAGAAACACCATATATTTT. This codes for CASSQRNTIYF.